The entry below describes one T cell receptor (beta chain). Seattle enrolled patients during active infection and tracked them longitudinally. The source of the sample is a study of blood T cell repertoires in COVID-19. Overall study context: Italy, Spain and the United States were the sources of the convalescent and acute COVID-19 samples. T cells, B-cell-depleted T cells, or PBMCs supplied cDNA or gDNA.

Per the original data handling: Amplification of reference gene primers provided the estimated nucleated cell counts. Profiling relied on immunoSEQ multiplex PCR, and the TCRdb table lists in-frame clones only, not all of them. V and J calls plus clone size are reproduced from that table; the DNA served to infer D and trimming. The sample carries approximately 350,000 clones, around nine tenths recorded once. From germline, CDR1 is KGHDR and CDR2 SFDVKD. The CDR3 spans 14 residues. The junction had 6 bases not matched to a gene; V was cut back by 1 base and J by 8 bases. This chain uses TRBV24-1 with TRBJ1-2; 7 bases are a match to TRBD1. Sequenced: peripheral blood. The TCR originated in an older woman with COVID-19, enrolled during active disease. The CDR3 loop is CATSDFGQDRGYTF. CDR3 DNA: TGTGCCACCAGTGATTTTGGACAGGATCGCGGCTACACCTTC.